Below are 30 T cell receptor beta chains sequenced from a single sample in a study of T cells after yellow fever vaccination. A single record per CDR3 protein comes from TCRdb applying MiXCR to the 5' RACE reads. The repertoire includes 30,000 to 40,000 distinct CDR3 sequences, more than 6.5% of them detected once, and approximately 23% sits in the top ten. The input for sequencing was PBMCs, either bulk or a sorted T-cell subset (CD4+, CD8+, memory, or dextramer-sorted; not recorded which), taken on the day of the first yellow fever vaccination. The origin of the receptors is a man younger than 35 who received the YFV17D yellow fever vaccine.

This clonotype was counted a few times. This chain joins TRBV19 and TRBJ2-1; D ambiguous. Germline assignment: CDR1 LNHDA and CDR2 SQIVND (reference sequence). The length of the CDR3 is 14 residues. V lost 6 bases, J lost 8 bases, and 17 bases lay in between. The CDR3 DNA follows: TGTGCCAGTAGCCCCATCGAGGCTGGGGATGAGCAGTTCTTC. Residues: CASSPIEAGDEQFF.

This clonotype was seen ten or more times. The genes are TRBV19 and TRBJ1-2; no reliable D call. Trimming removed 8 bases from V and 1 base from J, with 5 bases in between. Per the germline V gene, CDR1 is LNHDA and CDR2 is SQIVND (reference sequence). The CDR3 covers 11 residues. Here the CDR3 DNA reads TGTGCCAGTGGGAATAACTATGGCTACACCTTC. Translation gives CASGNNYGYTF.

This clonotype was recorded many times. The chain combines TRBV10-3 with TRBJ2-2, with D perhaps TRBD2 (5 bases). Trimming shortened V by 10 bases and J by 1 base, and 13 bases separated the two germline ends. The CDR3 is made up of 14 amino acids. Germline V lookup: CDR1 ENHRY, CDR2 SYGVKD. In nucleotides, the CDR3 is TGTGCCACCTGGACTTCTATGAACACCGGGGAGCTGTTTTTT. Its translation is CATWTSMNTGELFF.

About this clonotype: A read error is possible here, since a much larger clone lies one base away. CDR3 protein: CASSDGGEGGDYGYTF. DNA of the CDR3: TGTGCCAGCAGTGACGGAGGGGAAGGGGGTGACTATGGCTACACCTTC. V and J are TRBV6-1 and TRBJ1-2; D might be TRBD1 (6 bases). Looked up from germline, CDR1 is MNHNS and CDR2 is SASEGT. The CDR3 length is 16 residues. The V end was cut by 3 bases, the J end by 3 bases, with 17 bases between.

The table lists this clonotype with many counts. The CDR3 region is CASSLSGTGLTDTQYF. In nucleotides, the CDR3 is TGTGCCAGCAGCTTATCAGGGACAGGGCTAACAGATACGCAGTATTTT. V is TRBV7-8 and J is TRBJ2-3; 9 bases line up with TRBD1. The length of the CDR3 is 16 residues. In germline, CDR1 is SGHVS, CDR2 FQNEAQ. Trimming removed 2 bases from V and 3 bases from J; junction bases left unmatched: 6. Full variable domain (outside the CDR3, taken from reference TRBV7-8 and TRBJ2-3): GAGVSQSPRYKVAKRGQDVALRCDPISGHVSLFWYQQALGQGPEFLTYFQNEAQLDKSGLPSDRFFAERPEGSVSTLKIQRTQQEDSAVYLCASSLSGTGLTDTQYFGPGTRLTVL.

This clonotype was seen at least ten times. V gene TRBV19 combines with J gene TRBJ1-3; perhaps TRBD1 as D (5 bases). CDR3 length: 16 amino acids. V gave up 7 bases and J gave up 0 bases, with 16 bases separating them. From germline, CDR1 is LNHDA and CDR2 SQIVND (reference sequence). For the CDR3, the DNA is TGTGCCAGTACCCCCGGGCCAGGGACCTCTGGAAACACCATATATTTT. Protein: CASTPGPGTSGNTIYF.

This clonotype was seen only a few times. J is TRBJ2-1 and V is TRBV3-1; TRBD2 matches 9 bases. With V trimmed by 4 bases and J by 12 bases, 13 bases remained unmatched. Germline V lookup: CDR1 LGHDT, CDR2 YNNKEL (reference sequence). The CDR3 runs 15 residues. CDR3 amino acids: CASSPHDVGGGGQFF. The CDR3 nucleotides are TGTGCCAGCAGCCCCCACGATGTTGGCGGGGGGGGGCAGTTCTTC.

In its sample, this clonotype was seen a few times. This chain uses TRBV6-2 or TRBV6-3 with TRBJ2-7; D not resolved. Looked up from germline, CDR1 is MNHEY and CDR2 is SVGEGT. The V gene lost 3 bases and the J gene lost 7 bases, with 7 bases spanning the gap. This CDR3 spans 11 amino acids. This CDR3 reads CASSYMVEQYF. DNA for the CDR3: TGTGCCAGCAGTTATATGGTGGAGCAGTACTTC.

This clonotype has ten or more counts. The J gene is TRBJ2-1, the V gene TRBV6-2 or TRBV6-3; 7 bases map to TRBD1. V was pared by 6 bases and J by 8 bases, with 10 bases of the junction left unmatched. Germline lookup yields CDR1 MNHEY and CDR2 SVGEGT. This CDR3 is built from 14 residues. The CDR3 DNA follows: TGTGCCAGCAGCCACAACGACAGGGTTTATGAGCAGTTCTTC. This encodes CASSHNDRVYEQFF.

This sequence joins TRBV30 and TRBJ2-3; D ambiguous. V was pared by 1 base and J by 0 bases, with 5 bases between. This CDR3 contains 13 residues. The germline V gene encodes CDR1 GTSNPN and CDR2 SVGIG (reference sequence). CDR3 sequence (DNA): TGTGCCTGGAGTGGCACTAGCACAGATACGCAGTATTTT. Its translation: CAWSGTSTDTQYF.

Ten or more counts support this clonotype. As DNA, the CDR3 is TGTGCCAGCAGCGTAGATAGAGATACGCAGTATTTT. It specifies CASSVDRDTQYF. The chain recombines TRBV9 with TRBJ2-3; the D is unclear. Deletions cut 0 bases from V and 5 bases from J, with 4 bases between. The CDR3 contains 12 residues. The germline CDR1 and CDR2 sequences are SGDLS and YYNGEE.

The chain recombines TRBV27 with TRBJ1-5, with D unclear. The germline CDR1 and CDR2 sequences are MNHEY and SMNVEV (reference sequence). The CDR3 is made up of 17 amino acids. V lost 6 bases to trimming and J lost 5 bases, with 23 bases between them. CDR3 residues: CASSRRTGMGIYQPQHF. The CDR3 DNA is TGTGCCAGCAGCCGCCGAACGGGGATGGGTATTTATCAGCCCCAGCATTTT.

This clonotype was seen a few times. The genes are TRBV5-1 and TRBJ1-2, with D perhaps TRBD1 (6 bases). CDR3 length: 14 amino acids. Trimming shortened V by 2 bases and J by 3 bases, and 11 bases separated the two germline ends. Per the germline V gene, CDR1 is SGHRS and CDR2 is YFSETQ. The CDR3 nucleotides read TGCGCCAGCAGCTTATTGGACAGCGACTATGGCTACACCTTC. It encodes CASSLLDSDYGYTF.

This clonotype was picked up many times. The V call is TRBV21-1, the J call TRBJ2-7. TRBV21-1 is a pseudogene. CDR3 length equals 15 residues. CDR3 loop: CASSKVRGRTYEQYV. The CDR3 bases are TGTGCCAGCAGCAAAGTTCGAGGACGGACGTACGAGCAGTACGTC.

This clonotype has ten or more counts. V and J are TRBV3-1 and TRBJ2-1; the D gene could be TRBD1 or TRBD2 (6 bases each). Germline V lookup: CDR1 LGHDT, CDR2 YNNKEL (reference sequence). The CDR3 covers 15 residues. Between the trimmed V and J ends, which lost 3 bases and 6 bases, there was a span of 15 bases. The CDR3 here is CASSHLMGGPNEQFF. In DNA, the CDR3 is TGTGCCAGCAGCCACTTGATGGGGGGCCCCAATGAGCAGTTCTTC.

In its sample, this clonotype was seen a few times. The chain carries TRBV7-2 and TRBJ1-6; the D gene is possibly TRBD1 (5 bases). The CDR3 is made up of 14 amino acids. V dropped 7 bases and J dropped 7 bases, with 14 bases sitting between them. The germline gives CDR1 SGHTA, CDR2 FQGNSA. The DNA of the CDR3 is TGTGCCAGCACCCATGGGGGGGTAAATTCACCCCTCCACTTT. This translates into CASTHGGVNSPLHF.

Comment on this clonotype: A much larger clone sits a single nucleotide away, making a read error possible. In DNA form, the CDR3 reads TGTGCCAGCAGCACCGGACGGCAAGAGACCCAGTACTTC. Protein sequence: CASSTGRQETQYF. The chain employs TRBV9 and TRBJ2-5; the D is unclear. In germline, CDR1 is SGDLS, CDR2 YYNGEE. V lost 4 bases to trimming and J lost 2 bases, with 9 bases between them. The CDR3 extends over 13 amino acids.

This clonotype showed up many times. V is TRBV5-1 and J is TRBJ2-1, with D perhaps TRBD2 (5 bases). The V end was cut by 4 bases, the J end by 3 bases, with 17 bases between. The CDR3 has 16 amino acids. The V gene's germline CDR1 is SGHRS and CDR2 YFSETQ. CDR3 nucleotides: TGCGCCAGCAGCCCCGGTCCCCGAGGGTTCTACAATGAGCAGTTCTTC. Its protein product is CASSPGPRGFYNEQFF.

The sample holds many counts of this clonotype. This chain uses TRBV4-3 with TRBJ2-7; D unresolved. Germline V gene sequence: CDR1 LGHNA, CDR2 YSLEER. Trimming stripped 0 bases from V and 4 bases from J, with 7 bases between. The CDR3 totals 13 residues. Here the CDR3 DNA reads TGCGCCAGCAGCCAAGAGGTCCAATACGAGCAGTACTTC. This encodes CASSQEVQYEQYF.

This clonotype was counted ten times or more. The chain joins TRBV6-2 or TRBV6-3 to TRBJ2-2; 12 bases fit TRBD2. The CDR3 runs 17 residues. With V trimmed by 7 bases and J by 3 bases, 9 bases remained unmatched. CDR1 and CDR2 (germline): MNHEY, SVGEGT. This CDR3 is CASIPIGTSGHTGELFF. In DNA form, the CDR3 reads TGTGCCAGCATCCCGATCGGGACTAGCGGGCACACCGGGGAGCTGTTTTTT.

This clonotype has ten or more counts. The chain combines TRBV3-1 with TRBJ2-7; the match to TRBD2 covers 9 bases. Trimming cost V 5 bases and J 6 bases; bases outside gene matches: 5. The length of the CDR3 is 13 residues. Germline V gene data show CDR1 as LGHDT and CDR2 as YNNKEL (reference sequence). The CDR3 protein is CASSFSGGLEQYF. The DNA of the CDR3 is TGTGCCAGCAGCTTTAGCGGGGGACTCGAGCAGTACTTC.

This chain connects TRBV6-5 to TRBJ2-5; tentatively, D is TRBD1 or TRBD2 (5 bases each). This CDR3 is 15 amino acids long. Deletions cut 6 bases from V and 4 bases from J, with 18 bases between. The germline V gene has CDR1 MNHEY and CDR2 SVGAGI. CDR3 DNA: TGTGCCAGCAGCTTAGACGCCACTGGGGGAGAGACCCAGTACTTC. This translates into CASSLDATGGETQYF.

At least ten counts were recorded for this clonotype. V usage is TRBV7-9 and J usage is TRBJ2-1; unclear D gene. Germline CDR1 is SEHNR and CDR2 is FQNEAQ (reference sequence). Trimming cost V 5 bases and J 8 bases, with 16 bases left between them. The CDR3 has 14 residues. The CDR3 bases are TGTGCCAGCAGCCAGAGGTTTCAGGTGGATGAGCAGTTCTTC. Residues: CASSQRFQVDEQFF.

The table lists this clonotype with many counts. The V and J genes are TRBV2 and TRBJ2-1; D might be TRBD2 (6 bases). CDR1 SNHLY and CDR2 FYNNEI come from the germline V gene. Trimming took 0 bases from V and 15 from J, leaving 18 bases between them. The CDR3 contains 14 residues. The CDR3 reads CASSEARELLAWFF. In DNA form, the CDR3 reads TGTGCCAGCAGTGAAGCGCGAGAGTTACTAGCCTGGTTCTTC.

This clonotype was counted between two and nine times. The DNA of the CDR3 is TGTGCCAGCAGCGGACAACTAGGAGATGAGCAGTTCTTC. Translation: CASSGQLGDEQFF. The V gene is TRBV11-2, the J gene TRBJ2-1; D is perhaps TRBD1 or TRBD2 (5 bases each). This CDR3 spans 13 amino acids. CDR1 is SGHAT and CDR2 is FQNNGV in the germline V gene. V was pared by 5 bases and J by 8 bases, with 13 bases between.

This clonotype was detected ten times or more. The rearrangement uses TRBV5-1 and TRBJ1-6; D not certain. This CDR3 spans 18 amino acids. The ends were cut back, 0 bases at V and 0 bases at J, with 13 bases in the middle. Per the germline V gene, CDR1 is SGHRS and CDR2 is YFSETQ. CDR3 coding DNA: TGCGCCAGCAGCTTGGAGGAATTTGCTAGCTCCTATAATTCACCCCTCCACTTT. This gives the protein CASSLEEFASSYNSPLHF.

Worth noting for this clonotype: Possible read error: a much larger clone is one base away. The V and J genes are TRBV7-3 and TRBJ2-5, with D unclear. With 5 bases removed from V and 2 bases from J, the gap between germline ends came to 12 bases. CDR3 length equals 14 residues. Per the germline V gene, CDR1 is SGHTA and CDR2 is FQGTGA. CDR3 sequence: CASSPMGLQETQYF. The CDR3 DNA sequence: TGTGCCAGCAGCCCCATGGGGTTACAAGAGACCCAGTACTTC.

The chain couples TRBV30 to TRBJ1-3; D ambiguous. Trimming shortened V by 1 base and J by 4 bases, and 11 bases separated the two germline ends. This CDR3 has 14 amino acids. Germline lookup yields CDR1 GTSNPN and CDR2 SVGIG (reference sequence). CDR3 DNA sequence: TGTGCCTGGAGTGGCGGAGTGGCGGGAAACACCATATATTTT. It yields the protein CAWSGGVAGNTIYF.

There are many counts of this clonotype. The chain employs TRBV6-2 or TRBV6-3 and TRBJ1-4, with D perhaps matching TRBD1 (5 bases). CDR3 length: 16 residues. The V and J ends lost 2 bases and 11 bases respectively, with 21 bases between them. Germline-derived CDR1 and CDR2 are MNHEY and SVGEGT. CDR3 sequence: CASSYPGRGGGVKLFF. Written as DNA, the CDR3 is TGTGCCAGCAGTTACCCAGGAAGGGGAGGAGGGGTGAAACTGTTTTTT.

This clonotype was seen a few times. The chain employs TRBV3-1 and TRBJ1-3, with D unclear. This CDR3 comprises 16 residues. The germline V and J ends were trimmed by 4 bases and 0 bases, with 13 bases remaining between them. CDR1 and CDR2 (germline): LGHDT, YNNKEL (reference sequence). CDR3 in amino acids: CASSRLPDSSGNTIYF. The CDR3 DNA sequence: TGTGCCAGCAGCCGCCTCCCGGACTCCTCTGGAAACACCATATATTTT.